This note documents a single T cell receptor (beta chain) sequence. The antigen this receptor binds is unknown. No much larger clonotype is one base removed from it; base qualities were not supplied. TCRbeta CDR3 regions were amplified from genomic DNA by means of the immunoSEQ Assay, a bias-controlled multiplex PCR. Processing in the source paper ran as follows. The number of nucleated cells in each sample was estimated by amplification of reference gene primers within the assay. To quantify the absolute abundance of each unique TCRbeta CDR3 rearrangement, sequence reads were collapsed and filtered. For each sample, productive Simpson clonality was calculated by taking the square root of Simpson's diversity index across productive rearrangements. Entries here come from immuneACCESS through TCRdb and include only in-frame sequences with V and J called. Some clones fail to appear in such tables; in the studies checked, an unresolved V gene covers under half of the shortfall, and the cause of the remainder is unknown. V and J calls and clone size are copied from that table; D and trimming were computed from the DNA. The sample profile shows 310,000 or so clones; roughly 87% of them were found once. The ten largest make up approximately 9.3% of the sample.

The CDR3 goes from the cysteine to the phenylalanine over 18 residues. Only CDR3 DNA remains: 54 bases, in frame from the first base. One collaborating source in Seattle enrolled patients while the patients were actively infected and followed the patients over time throughout the course of disease. Collaborating institutions collected whole blood in K2EDTA tubes following their own protocols. Collaborator samples were shipped for TCRbeta analysis as frozen whole blood, isolated PBMCs, or DNA extracted from either sample type. These data belong to a study of blood T cell repertoires in COVID-19 (dated by TCRdb to 2018 to 2021). About the investigation overall: Collaborator samples came from the United States, Italy and Spain and covered acute and convalescent phases of COVID-19. The material from the prospective study consisted of cDNA or gDNA derived from T cells, B-cell-depleted T cells, or PBMCs. Subjects who had been exposed to COVID-19, were actively infected with it, or had recovered from it provided the deeply sampled blood TCRbeta repertoires that made up the dataset. The repertoires were made available in a free public database intended to serve as a resource for research on the immune response to SARS-CoV-2. The samples were drawn from two sources: the first 160 participants of the ongoing ImmuneRACE study, and 1,254 subjects contributed by 6 global collaborators. The sample metadata nearly always contained a de-identified subject ID, COVID-19 status, age in years and sex. Where available, HLA class I and class II types were taken from metadata supplied by the sample provider and were not determined by assay-based typing.

Overall results and qualifications from the work: The amount of clinical and demographic metadata varied by source and participant and was provided uncurated.

The TCR sequence derives from a young man with COVID-19, enrolled during active disease. Sequenced sample: peripheral blood. This receptor chain uses TRBV21-1 and TRBJ1-1; the table's D call of TRBD1 was not tested on the DNA. TRBV21-1 represents a pseudogene. Read as DNA, the sequence is TGTGCCAGCAGCACCCCTCAAACAGGGGGGGGGCCTGGCACTGAAGCTTTCTTT. It translates as CASSTPQTGGGPGTEAFF.